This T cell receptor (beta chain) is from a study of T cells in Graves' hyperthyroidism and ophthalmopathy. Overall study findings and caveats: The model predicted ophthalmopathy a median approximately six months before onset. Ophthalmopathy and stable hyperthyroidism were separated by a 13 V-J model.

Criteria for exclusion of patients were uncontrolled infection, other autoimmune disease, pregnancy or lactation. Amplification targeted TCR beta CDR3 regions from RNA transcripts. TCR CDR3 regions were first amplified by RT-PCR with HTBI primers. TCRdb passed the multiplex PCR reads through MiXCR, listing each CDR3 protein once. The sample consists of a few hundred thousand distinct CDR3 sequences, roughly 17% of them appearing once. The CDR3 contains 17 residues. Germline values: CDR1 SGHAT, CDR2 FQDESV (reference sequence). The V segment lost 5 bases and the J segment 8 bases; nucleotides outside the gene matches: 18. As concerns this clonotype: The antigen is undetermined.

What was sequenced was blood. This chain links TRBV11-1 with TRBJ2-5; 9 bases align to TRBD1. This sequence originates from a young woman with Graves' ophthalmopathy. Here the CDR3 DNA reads TGTGCCAGCAGCAGCGGGACAGGGAGCGTATTACGGTTCACCCAGTACTTC. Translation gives CASSSGTGSVLRFTQYF.